This T cell receptor (beta chain) was sequenced for a study of blood T cell repertoires in COVID-19. On the study more broadly: COVID-19 samples collected from the United States, Italy and Spain covered acute and convalescent phases. The analysed material was cDNA or gDNA that came from T cells, B-cell-depleted T cells, or PBMCs.

Methods used by the authors: Amplifying reference gene primers gave estimates of nucleated cell counts. Generated by immunoSEQ multiplex PCR, the TCRdb table keeps only in-frame clones and is missing some. V, J and clone size derive from that table, while D and trimming were established from the DNA sequence. The sample lists 100,000 to 150,000 clones, around 82% occurring once. Seattle patients were enrolled during active infection and followed longitudinally. The CDR3 sequence is 14 residues long. V was shortened by 4 bases and J by 5 bases, with 12 bases between the two germline ends. Germline lookup yields CDR1 SGDLS and CDR2 YYNGEE.

The sequenced material came from peripheral blood. V gene TRBV9 combines with J gene TRBJ2-2; D is uncertain. The sequence was collected from a man aged 25-45 years with COVID-19, enrolled during active disease. The CDR3 loop is CASSPPVQTGELFF. The CDR3 region has the DNA TGTGCCAGCAGCCCCCCCGTCCAGACCGGGGAGCTGTTTTTT. The whole variable domain, remainder taken from reference TRBV9 and TRBJ2-2, is DSGVTQTPKHLITATGQRVTLRCSPRSGDLSVYWYQQSLDQGLQFLIQYYNGEERAKGNILERFSAQQFPDLHSELNLSSLELGDSALYFCASSPPVQTGELFFGEGSRLTVL.